The T cell receptor (beta chain) under discussion was sequenced for a study of cytomegalovirus exposure and HLA in healthy donors. As to this clone: Its specificity is unknown.

CDR3 length equals 10 residues. V lost 2 bases and J lost 9, with 5 bases in between. CDR1 and CDR2 from the germline V gene are DFQATT and SNEGSKA (reference sequence). In the PCR, 60 Vbeta and 13 Jbeta primers were used. Here immunoSEQ multiplex PCR was the method, and the copy in TCRdb shows in-frame clones only, minus some. The sample comprises some 120,000 clones, around 78% of which are singletons, and more than 3% rests with the top ten. Notes on the study in general: A later analysis found that most CMV-associated TCR beta chains appeared HLA-restricted. TCR beta sequences reportedly predicted most subjects' HLA-A and HLA-B alleles accurately.

Sequences were obtained from PBMCs. The TCR originated in a man between 35 and 55 years old in good health and CMV-seronegative. The genes are TRBV20-1 and TRBJ2-1; D is uncertain. The CDR3 nucleotides are TGCAGTGCTAGATTGGCTGAGCAGTTCTTC. It encodes CSARLAEQFF.